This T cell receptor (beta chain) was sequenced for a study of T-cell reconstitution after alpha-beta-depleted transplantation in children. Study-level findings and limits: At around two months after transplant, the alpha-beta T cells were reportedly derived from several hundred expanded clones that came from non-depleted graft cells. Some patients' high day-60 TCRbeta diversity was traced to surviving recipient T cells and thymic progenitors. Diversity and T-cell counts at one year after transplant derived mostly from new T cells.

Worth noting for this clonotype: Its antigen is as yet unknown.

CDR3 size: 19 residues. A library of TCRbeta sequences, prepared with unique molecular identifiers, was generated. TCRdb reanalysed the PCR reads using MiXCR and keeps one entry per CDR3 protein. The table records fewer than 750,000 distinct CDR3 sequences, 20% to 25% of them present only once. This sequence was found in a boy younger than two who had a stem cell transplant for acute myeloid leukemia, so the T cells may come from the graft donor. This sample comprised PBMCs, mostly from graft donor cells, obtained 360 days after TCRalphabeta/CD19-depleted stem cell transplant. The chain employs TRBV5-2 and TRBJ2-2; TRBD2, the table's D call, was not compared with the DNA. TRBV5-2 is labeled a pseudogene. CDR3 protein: CASHSLAGVVSGNTGELFF. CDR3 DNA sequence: TGTGCCAGCCACTCCCTCGCGGGGGTCGTGTCGGGTAACACCGGGGAGCTGTTTTTT.